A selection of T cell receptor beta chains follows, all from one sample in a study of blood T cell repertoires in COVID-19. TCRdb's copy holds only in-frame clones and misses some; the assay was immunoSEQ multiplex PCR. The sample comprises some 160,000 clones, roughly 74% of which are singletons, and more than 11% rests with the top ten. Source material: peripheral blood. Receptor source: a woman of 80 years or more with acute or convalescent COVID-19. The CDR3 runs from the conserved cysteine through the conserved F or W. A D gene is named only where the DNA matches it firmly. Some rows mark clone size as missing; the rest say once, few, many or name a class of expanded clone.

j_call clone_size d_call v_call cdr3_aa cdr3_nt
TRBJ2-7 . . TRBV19 CASSIGTARTYEQYF TGTGCCAGTAGTATAGGGACAGCTAGGACCTACGAGCAGTACTTC
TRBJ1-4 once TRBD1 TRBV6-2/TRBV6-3 CASSRRQGTNEKLFF TGTGCCAGCAGCCGACGACAGGGGACTAATGAAAAACTGTTTTTT
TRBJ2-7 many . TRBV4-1 CASSPTGVGRNEQYF TGCGCCAGCAGCCCAACCGGGGTGGGGAGAAACGAGCAGTACTTC
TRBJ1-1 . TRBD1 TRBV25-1 CASSEGGQGSLRRRAFF TGTGCCAGCAGTGAAGGGGGACAGGGCTCCCTCCGGAGACGAGCTTTCTTT
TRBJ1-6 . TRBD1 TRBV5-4 CASSPRQGDSPLHF TGTGCCAGCAGCCCCAGACAGGGGGATTCACCCCTCCACTTT
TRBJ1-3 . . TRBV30 CAWESSGNTIYF TGTGCCTGGGAGAGCTCTGGAAACACCATATATTTT
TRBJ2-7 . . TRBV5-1 CASSGGDSHSYEQYF TGCGCCAGCAGCGGAGGGGACAGCCACTCCTACGAGCAGTACTTC
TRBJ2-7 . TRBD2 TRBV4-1 CASSQSWTSGEYLYF TGCGCCAGCAGCCAAAGTTGGACTAGTGGGGAGTACTTGTACTTC
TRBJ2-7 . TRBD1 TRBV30 CAWSWTGAVYEQYF TGTGCCTGGAGTTGGACAGGGGCGGTCTACGAGCAGTACTTC
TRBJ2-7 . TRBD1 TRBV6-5 CASTMGQGYNEQYF TGTGCCAGCACTATGGGACAGGGTTATAACGAGCAGTACTTC
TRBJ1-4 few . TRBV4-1 CASSQEGVSRSREKLFF TGCGCCAGCAGCCAAGAAGGGGTGAGCAGGAGTAGGGAAAAACTGTTTTTT
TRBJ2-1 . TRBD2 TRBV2 CASSYTSGNEQFF TGTGCCAGCAGTTACACTAGCGGGAATGAGCAGTTCTTC
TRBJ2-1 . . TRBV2 CASSQTDSSYNEQFF TGTGCCAGCAGCCAGACAGATAGCTCCTACAATGAGCAGTTCTTC
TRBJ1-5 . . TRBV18 CASSLLRAGENQPQHF TGTGCCAGCTCACTCTTACGCGCGGGGGAGAATCAGCCCCAGCATTTT
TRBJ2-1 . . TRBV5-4 CASSPDRRSYNEQFF TGTGCCAGCAGCCCCGACAGGCGTTCCTACAATGAGCAGTTCTTC
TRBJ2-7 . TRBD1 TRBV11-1 CASSLRQGAYEQYF TGTGCCAGCAGCTTGAGACAGGGGGCTTACGAGCAGTACTTC
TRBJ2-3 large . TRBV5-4 CASSRLSDTQYF TGTGCCAGCAGTCGACTCTCAGATACGCAGTATTTT
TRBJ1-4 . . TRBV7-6 CASSLAETGKLFF TGTGCCAGCAGCCTGGCCGAGACAGGAAAACTGTTTTTT
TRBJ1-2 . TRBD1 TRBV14 CASSRSGGVHGYTF TGTGCCAGCAGCCGTTCAGGGGGAGTCCATGGCTACACCTTC
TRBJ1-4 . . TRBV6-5 CASARSETNEKLFF TGTGCCAGCGCCAGGTCAGAAACTAATGAAAAACTGTTTTTT
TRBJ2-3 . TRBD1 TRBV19 CASSDRGKADTQYF TGTGCCAGCAGTGACAGGGGTAAGGCAGATACGCAGTATTTT
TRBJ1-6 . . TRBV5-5 CASSLRGGTYNSPLHF TGTGCCAGCAGCTTGAGAGGGGGTACCTATAATTCACCCCTCCACTTT